These 26 T cell receptor beta chains came from one sample sequenced in a study of T cells after yellow fever vaccination. TCRdb reanalysed the 5' RACE reads using MiXCR and keeps one entry per CDR3 protein. The table shows a few hundred thousand distinct CDR3 sequences, with around 6.8% occurring only once. The sample consisted of PBMCs, taken roughly 45 days after the first yellow fever vaccination. Receptors originate from a man aged 18-30 years who received the YFV17D yellow fever vaccine.

The V gene is TRBV5-4, the J gene TRBJ1-6, with D uncertain. V dropped 0 bases and J dropped 2 bases, with 9 bases sitting between them. The CDR3 consists of 16 residues. Germline lookup yields CDR1 SGHNT and CDR2 YYREEE (reference sequence). CDR3 bases: TGTGCCAGCAGCTTGGCCTACAGCACCTATAATTCACCCCTCCACTTT. As protein: CASSLAYSTYNSPLHF.

This clonotype was found many times. The chain links TRBV6-2 or TRBV6-3 to TRBJ1-5; D is uncertain. V was trimmed by 5 bases and J by 3 bases, leaving 14 bases between them. The CDR3 has 15 amino acids. Looked up from germline, CDR1 is MNHEY and CDR2 is SVGEGT. The CDR3 DNA reads TGTGCCAGCAGTGAGCCCCTCTCCTTCAATCAGCCCCAGCATTTT. Amino acid sequence: CASSEPLSFNQPQHF.

This clonotype was seen more than once but under ten times. DNA for the CDR3: TGTGCCACCAGCAGAGTGAGGGGGCACACTTCCAATGAGCAGTTCTTC. It is translated as CATSRVRGHTSNEQFF. The chain carries TRBV15 and TRBJ2-1; 7 bases fit TRBD1. CDR1 LNHNV and CDR2 YYDKDF come from the germline V gene (reference sequence). The CDR3 totals 16 residues. The trim removed 1 base at V and 6 bases at J, leaving 9 bases unmatched.

The genes are TRBV5-4 and TRBJ2-3; 14 positions match TRBD2. After removal of 4 bases from V and 7 bases from J, the junction contained 5 bases not matched to a gene. The CDR3 runs 15 residues. Germline V gives CDR1 SGHNT, CDR2 YYREEE (reference sequence). In nucleotides, the CDR3 is TGTGCCAGCAGCGCCGGGACTAGCGGGGGTAATACGCAGTATTTT. Its protein product is CASSAGTSGGNTQYF.

The chain joins TRBV6-5 to TRBJ2-4; D perhaps matches TRBD2 (6 bases). Trimming took 5 bases from V and 0 from J, leaving 14 bases between them. CDR3 length: 16 amino acids. Germline CDR1 and CDR2: MNHEY and SVGAGI. CDR3 DNA sequence: TGTGCCAGCAGTAGGGATTGGGGGGTAGCCAAAAACATTCAGTACTTC. It encodes CASSRDWGVAKNIQYF.

This clonotype was picked up many times. The chain recombines TRBV5-1 with TRBJ2-7, with D maybe TRBD2 (5 bases). Germline V gene sequence: CDR1 SGHRS, CDR2 YFSETQ. Trimming left V 4 bases short and J 5 bases short, with 19 bases between. This CDR3 contains 15 residues. CDR3 in DNA: TGCGCCAGCAGCCCGATCCGGGCCCCCGGGAACGAGCAGTACTTC. Residues: CASSPIRAPGNEQYF.

The chain recombines TRBV10-3 with TRBJ1-1, with a possible D match to TRBD1 (6 bases). Trimming took 0 bases from V and 4 from J, leaving 6 bases between them. There are 13 residues in the CDR3. Germline-derived CDR1 and CDR2 are ENHRY and SYGVKD. CDR3: CAISESGATEAFF. CDR3 coding DNA: TGTGCCATCAGTGAGTCGGGGGCCACTGAAGCTTTCTTT.

This clonotype was counted only a few times. V usage is TRBV5-1 and J usage is TRBJ2-6; perhaps TRBD1 as D (6 bases). CDR3 length equals 14 residues. Trimming pared 7 bases from V and 0 bases from J, leaving 8 bases between. In germline, CDR1 is SGHRS, CDR2 YFSETQ. Here the CDR3 DNA reads TGCGCCAGCTGGGACATCTCTGGGGCCAACGTCCTGACTTTC. Protein sequence: CASWDISGANVLTF. The whole variable domain, remainder taken from reference TRBV5-1 and TRBJ2-6, is KAGVTQTPRYLIKTRGQQVTLSCSPISGHRSVSWYQQTPGQGLQFLFEYFSETQRNKGNFPGRFSGRQFSNSRSEMNVSTLELGDSALYLCASWDISGANVLTFGAGSRLTVL.

This clonotype was found many times. The gene calls are TRBV3-1 and TRBJ2-4; D might be TRBD1 or TRBD2, each matching 5 bases. V lost 0 bases to trimming and J lost 3 bases, with 6 bases between them. Germline CDR1 reads LGHDT; CDR2 reads YNNKEL (reference sequence). This CDR3 has 14 amino acids. The CDR3 DNA reads as TGTGCCAGCAGCCAAGAGGGGGTCAAAAACATTCAGTACTTC. This codes for CASSQEGVKNIQYF. The whole variable domain, remainder taken from reference TRBV3-1 and TRBJ2-4, is DTAVSQTPKYLVTQMGNDKSIKCEQNLGHDTMYWYKQDSKKFLKIMFSYNNKELIINETVPNRFSPKSPDKAHLNLHINSLELGDSAVYFCASSQEGVKNIQYFGAGTRLSVL.

The table lists this clonotype with a few counts. V gene TRBV7-2 combines with J gene TRBJ2-2; D call uncertain. V was shortened by 5 bases and J by 7 bases, with 5 bases between the two germline ends. The CDR3 has 11 amino acids. Germline V gene data show CDR1 as SGHTA and CDR2 as FQGNSA. The CDR3 sequence is CASSNHGELFF. In DNA, the CDR3 is TGTGCCAGCAGCAATCACGGGGAGCTGTTTTTT. The variable domain in full, completed from reference TRBV7-2 and TRBJ2-2, reads GAGVSQSPSNKVTEKGKDVELRCDPISGHTALYWYRQSLGQGLEFLIYFQGNSAPDKSGLPSDRFSAERTGGSVSTLTIQRTQQEDSAVYLCASSNHGELFFGEGSRLTVL.

This clonotype was recorded a few times. The rearrangement links TRBV20-1 to TRBJ2-5; D may be TRBD2 (5 bases). Trimming removed 2 bases at V and 1 base at J, with 11 bases between. The CDR3 sequence is 14 residues long. Per germline, CDR1 DFQATT and CDR2 SNEGSKA (reference sequence). Here the CDR3 DNA reads TGCAGTGCTAGACCGTCGCGGGTCCAAGAGACCCAGTACTTC. Encoded protein: CSARPSRVQETQYF.

This clonotype has just a few counts. The CDR3 protein is CASSPGPLANYGYTF. CDR3 coding DNA: TGTGCCAGCTCACCCGGACCGTTAGCTAACTATGGCTACACCTTC. V gene TRBV18 combines with J gene TRBJ1-2; no clear D. Germline V gene sequence: CDR1 KGHSH, CDR2 LQKENI. The CDR3 length is 15 residues. V was pared by 3 bases and J by 0 bases, with 11 bases between.

This chain connects TRBV5-5 to TRBJ1-2; unclear D gene. Germline values: CDR1 SGHKS, CDR2 YYEKEE (reference sequence). The CDR3 has 13 amino acids. Trimming took 4 bases from V and 9 from J, leaving 16 bases between them. The CDR3 protein is CASSPGPLCCYTF. CDR3 nucleotide sequence: TGTGCCAGCAGCCCTGGGCCGCTCTGCTGCTACACCTTC.

There are a few counts of this clonotype. This chain joins TRBV5-1 and TRBJ2-7, with a tentative D call TRBD1 (6 bases). The CDR3 covers 15 residues. V was cut by 0 bases and J by 3 bases, with 13 bases left in between. Germline CDR1 is SGHRS and CDR2 is YFSETQ. The CDR3: CASSLEGGWGYEQYV. In nucleotides, the CDR3 is TGCGCCAGCAGCTTGGAAGGGGGTTGGGGCTACGAGCAGTACGTC.

This clonotype was recorded at least ten times. J is TRBJ2-2 and V is TRBV5-1; tentatively, D is TRBD1 (6 bases). Trimming stripped 5 bases from V and 3 bases from J, with 20 bases between. Looked up from germline, CDR1 is SGHRS and CDR2 is YFSETQ. The CDR3 loop spans 17 amino acids. CDR3 sequence (DNA): TGCGCCAGCAGGATGGGTGACAGGCCCAGTCACACCGGGGAGCTGTTTTTT. It is translated as CASRMGDRPSHTGELFF.

This clonotype has only a few counts. The chain employs TRBV12-3 or TRBV12-4 and TRBJ2-3, with 7 positions matching TRBD1. This CDR3 has 14 residues. The J segment lost 0 bases and the V segment lost 8 bases, leaving 5 bases of the junction unmatched. CDR3 in DNA: TGTGCCAGCCAGACAGGGCCTAGCACAGATACGCAGTATTTT. It codes for CASQTGPSTDTQYF.

In its sample, this clonotype was seen many times. The chain joins TRBV7-2 to TRBJ2-5, with D possibly TRBD2 on 5 matching bases. Per germline, CDR1 SGHTA and CDR2 FQGNSA. This CDR3 has 13 residues. The V gene lost 3 bases and the J gene lost 2 bases, with 7 bases spanning the gap. The CDR3 is CASSFGLQETQYF. For the CDR3, the DNA is TGTGCCAGCAGCTTCGGACTTCAAGAGACCCAGTACTTC.

The chain has TRBV18 and TRBJ2-5; D is unresolved. The CDR3 runs 14 residues. Germline-derived CDR1 and CDR2 are KGHSH and LQKENI. Trimming took 2 bases from V and 0 from J, leaving 7 bases between them. The CDR3 coding sequence is TGTGCCAGCTCACCATTCGCAGACCAAGAGACCCAGTACTTC. Translated: CASSPFADQETQYF.

This CDR3 reads CASSPPGQGGRQPQHF. CDR3 bases: TGTGCCAGCAGCCCTCCGGGACAAGGCGGGCGTCAGCCCCAGCATTTT. This chain connects TRBV7-2 to TRBJ1-5; D is perhaps TRBD1 (6 bases). Between the trimmed V and J ends, which lost 5 bases and 6 bases, there was a span of 20 bases. Germline V CDR1 and CDR2: SGHTA, FQGNSA. The CDR3 totals 16 residues.

This clonotype appeared a few times. The genes are TRBV7-2 and TRBJ2-3; D might be TRBD1 (8 bases). The V end was cut by 1 base, the J end by 5 bases, with 10 bases between. The CDR3 has 14 residues. Per germline, CDR1 SGHTA and CDR2 FQGNSA. CDR3 region: CASSLDRGGDTQYF. In DNA form, the CDR3 reads TGTGCCAGCAGCTTAGACAGGGGGGGAGATACGCAGTATTTT.

In this sample, this clonotype turned up many times. The chain combines TRBV12-3 or TRBV12-4 with TRBJ1-5; perhaps TRBD1 as D (5 bases). The CDR3 is made up of 14 amino acids. The V end was cut by 3 bases, the J end by 0 bases, with 6 bases between. Written as DNA, the CDR3 is TGTGCCAGCAGTTTGAGGGGTAGCAATCAGCCCCAGCATTTT. It yields the protein CASSLRGSNQPQHF.

The chain couples TRBV10-1 to TRBJ2-1; D gene ambiguous. The germline V gene encodes CDR1 WNHNN and CDR2 SYGVQD (reference sequence). The CDR3 consists of 15 residues. V dropped 5 bases and J dropped 5 bases, with 16 bases sitting between them. The CDR3 loop reads CASSKGWAENNEQFF. The CDR3 nucleotides read TGCGCCAGCAGTAAAGGTTGGGCAGAAAACAATGAGCAGTTCTTC.

This clonotype was seen a handful of times. The chain has TRBV25-1 and TRBJ1-6, with 7 bases lining up with TRBD1. Looked up from germline, CDR1 is MGHDK and CDR2 is SYGVNS. This CDR3 region has 13 residues. V dropped 7 bases and J dropped 10; count of bases not matched to a gene: 7. The CDR3, as DNA: TGTGCCAGCACGACAGGGTTTGACTCACCCCTCCACTTT. This translates into CASTTGFDSPLHF.

This clonotype was picked up a small number of times. This chain links TRBV6-1 with TRBJ1-6, with D possibly being TRBD1 (6 bases). Trimming took 6 bases from V and 6 from J, leaving 15 bases between them. CDR3 length: 15 residues. CDR1 is MNHNS, CDR2 SASEGT, per germline. DNA of the CDR3: TGTGCCAGCAGCAACACAGGGCTCGGTAATTCACCCCTCCACTTT. Its protein is CASSNTGLGNSPLHF.

This clonotype was picked up many times. The V and J genes are TRBV5-1 and TRBJ2-2, with D perhaps matching TRBD1 (6 bases). The CDR3 spans 13 residues. Germline V lookup: CDR1 SGHRS, CDR2 YFSETQ. Trimming left V 6 bases short and J 4 bases short, with 10 bases between. This CDR3 is CASTQGFTGELFF. CDR3 nucleotide sequence: TGCGCCAGCACACAGGGTTTCACCGGGGAGCTGTTTTTT.

This clonotype has just a few counts. The rearrangement links TRBV7-2 to TRBJ2-5; unclear D gene. The V end lost 2 bases, the J end lost 4 bases, and 14 bases lay between the germline ends. Per germline, CDR1 SGHTA and CDR2 FQGNSA. This CDR3 has 15 residues. The DNA of the CDR3 is TGTGCCAGCAGCTTATCCGGTCCGGGCCGAGAGACCCAGTACTTC. Translating gives CASSLSGPGRETQYF. Full variable domain (outside the CDR3, taken from reference TRBV7-2 and TRBJ2-5): GAGVSQSPSNKVTEKGKDVELRCDPISGHTALYWYRQSLGQGLEFLIYFQGNSAPDKSGLPSDRFSAERTGGSVSTLTIQRTQQEDSAVYLCASSLSGPGRETQYFGPGTRLLVL.